The T cell receptor beta chain under discussion was sequenced for a study of breast tumors, draining lymph nodes, adjacent tissues. Breast cancer patients provided tissue from their axillary draining lymph nodes. Note on this clonotype: Its antigen is undetermined.

General observations from the study: Tumor and nontumor repertoires were significantly more similar in luminal-like than in basal-like breast cancer. Tumor T cell lymph node origin was a supported hypothesis, not proven. Tumor TCR diversity was below lymph nodes but above nontumor tissue.

TCRdb analysed the multiplex PCR reads with MiXCR anew, one entry per CDR3 protein. The table lists more than 250,000 distinct CDR3 sequences, roughly 31% of them singletons, with approximately 1% in the top ten. V was shortened by 2 bases and J by 2 bases, with 16 bases between the two germline ends. CDR3 size: 17 residues. The germline V gene has CDR1 MGHDK and CDR2 SYGVNS. What was sequenced was axillary lymph node tissue. V gene TRBV25-1 combines with J gene TRBJ2-1; tentative D call: TRBD2 (5 bases). The TCR was taken from a female donor with breast cancer. Some clones in this sample may be carry-over from other donors' samples. CDR3 in DNA: TGTGCCAGCAGTGAAGGGTTAACAGCGGATACCTACAATGAGCAGTTCTTC. It specifies CASSEGLTADTYNEQFF.